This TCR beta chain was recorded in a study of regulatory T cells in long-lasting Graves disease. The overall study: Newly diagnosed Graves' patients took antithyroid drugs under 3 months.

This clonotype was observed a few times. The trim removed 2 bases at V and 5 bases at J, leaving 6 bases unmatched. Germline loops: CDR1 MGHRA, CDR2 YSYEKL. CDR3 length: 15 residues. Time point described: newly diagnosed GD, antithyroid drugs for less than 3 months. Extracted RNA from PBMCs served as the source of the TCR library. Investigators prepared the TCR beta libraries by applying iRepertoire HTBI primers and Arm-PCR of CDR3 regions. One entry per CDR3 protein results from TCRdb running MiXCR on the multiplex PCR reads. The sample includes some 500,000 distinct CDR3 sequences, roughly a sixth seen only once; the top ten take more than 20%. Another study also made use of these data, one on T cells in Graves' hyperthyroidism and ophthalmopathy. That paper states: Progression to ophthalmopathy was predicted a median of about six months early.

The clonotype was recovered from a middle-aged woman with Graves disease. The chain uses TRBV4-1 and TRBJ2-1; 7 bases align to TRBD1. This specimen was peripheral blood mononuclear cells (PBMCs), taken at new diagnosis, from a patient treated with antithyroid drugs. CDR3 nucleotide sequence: TGCGCCAGCAGCCAACTGACAGGGACCAACAATGAGCAGTTCTTC. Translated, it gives CASSQLTGTNNEQFF.